There are a few counts of the clone carrying this T cell receptor (beta chain). Its antigen remains unknown. The sample comes from a study of naive and memory T cell subsets. Findings and caveats of the study: A few larger clonotypes appeared in naive repertoires, especially CD8, possibly memory cells re-expressing CD45RA. In CD4 and CD8 cells, diversity dropped from naive through EMRA.

This CDR3 is built from 15 residues. Trimming took off 2 bases at V and 7 bases at J, with 15 bases between the two ends. CDR1 and CDR2 from the germline V gene are SGHTA and FQGNSA. Two oligonucleotides, mixed equimolar, formed the beta constant-region primer covering TRBC1 and TRBC2. Nested alpha and beta constant-region primers with the SP2 primer drove four PCR rounds on ligated cDNA. TCRdb passed the UMI-ligation and nested PCR reads through MiXCR, listing each CDR3 protein once. Among approximately 150,000 distinct CDR3 sequences listed, over 20% were seen once. The TCR was taken from a human donor in good health. V and J are TRBV7-2 and TRBJ2-1; tentative D call: TRBD2 (5 bases). The sequencing input was naive CD4+ T cells from blood. The CDR3, as DNA: TGTGCCAGCAGCTTATTCCTAGCCCTGGGTAATGAGCAGTTCTTC. This gives the protein CASSLFLALGNEQFF.